This section outlines one TCR beta chain sequence together with its context. Its antigen remains unidentified. Repertoires were generated with immunoSEQ multiplex PCR, while TCRdb's copy carries only in-frame clones and drops some. The data show 250,000 to 400,000 clones, approximately 88% seen once. V was pared by 1 base and J by 2 bases, with 18 bases between. The CDR3 runs 18 residues. CDR1 and CDR2 (germline): SGHTA, FQGNSA. This entry is derived from a study of cytomegalovirus exposure and HLA in healthy donors. For the study at large: The approximately 110 validation repertoires used a platform that matched the one used for the 550 to 800 first-cohort repertoires, as a later analysis reported. The study, taken as a whole, reports: In vitro, three CMV-associated chains proved specific for CMV antigens. Rare TCR sequences predominated, though certain public TCRs were found in many donors. Cytomegalovirus association was assigned to about 150 TCR beta chains.

This sequence joins TRBV7-2 and TRBJ2-1; tentatively, D is TRBD2 (7 bases). Sequenced material: PBMCs. The TCR originated in a man aged 25-45 years in good health and CMV-seronegative. CDR3 loop: CASSLGGRGGKPYNEQFF. The DNA of the CDR3 is TGTGCCAGCAGCTTAGGGGGTCGCGGGGGCAAGCCCTACAATGAGCAGTTCTTC.